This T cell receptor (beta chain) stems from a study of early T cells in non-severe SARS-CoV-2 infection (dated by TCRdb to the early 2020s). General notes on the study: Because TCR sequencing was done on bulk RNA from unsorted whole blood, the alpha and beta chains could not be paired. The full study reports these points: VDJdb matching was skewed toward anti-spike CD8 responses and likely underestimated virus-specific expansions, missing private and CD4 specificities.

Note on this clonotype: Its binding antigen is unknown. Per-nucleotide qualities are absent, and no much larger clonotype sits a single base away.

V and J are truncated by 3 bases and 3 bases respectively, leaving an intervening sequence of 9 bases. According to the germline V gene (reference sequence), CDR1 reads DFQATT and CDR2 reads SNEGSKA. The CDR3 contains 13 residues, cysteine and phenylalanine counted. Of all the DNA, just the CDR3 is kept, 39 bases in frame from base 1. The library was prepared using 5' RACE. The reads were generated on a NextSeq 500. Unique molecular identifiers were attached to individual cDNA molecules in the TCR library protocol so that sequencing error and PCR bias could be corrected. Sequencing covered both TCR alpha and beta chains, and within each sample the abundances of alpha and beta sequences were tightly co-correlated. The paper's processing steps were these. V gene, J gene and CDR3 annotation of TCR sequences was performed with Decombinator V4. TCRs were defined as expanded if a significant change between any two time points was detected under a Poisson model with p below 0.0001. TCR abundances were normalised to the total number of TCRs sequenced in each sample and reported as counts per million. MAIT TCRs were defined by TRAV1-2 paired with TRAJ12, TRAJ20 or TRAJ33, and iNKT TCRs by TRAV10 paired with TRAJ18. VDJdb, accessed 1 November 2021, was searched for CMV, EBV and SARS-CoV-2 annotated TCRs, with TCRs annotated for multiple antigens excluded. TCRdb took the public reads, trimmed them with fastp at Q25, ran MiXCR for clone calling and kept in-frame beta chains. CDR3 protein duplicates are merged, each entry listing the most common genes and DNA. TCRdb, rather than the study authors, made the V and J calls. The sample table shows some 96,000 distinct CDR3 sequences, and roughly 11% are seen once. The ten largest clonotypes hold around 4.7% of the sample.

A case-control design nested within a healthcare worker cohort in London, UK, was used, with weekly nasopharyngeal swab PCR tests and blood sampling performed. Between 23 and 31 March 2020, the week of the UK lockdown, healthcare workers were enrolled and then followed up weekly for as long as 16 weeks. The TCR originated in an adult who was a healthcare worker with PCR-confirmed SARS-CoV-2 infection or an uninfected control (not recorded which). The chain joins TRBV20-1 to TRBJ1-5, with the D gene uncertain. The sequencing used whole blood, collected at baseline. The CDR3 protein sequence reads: CSARAQANQPQHF. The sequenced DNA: TGCAGTGCTAGGGCCCAGGCCAATCAGCCCCAGCATTTT.